This T cell receptor (beta chain) is from a study of tumor-infiltrating lymphocytes in localized non-small cell lung cancer. Turning to the study itself: Patients included smokers and never-smokers with various histologies, some sampled after neoadjuvant chemotherapy. General observations from the study: Tumor T-cell fraction was not associated with recurrence-free survival. Each assay used a separate piece of the same tissue.

The table came from immunoSEQ multiplex PCR; TCRdb's copy has only in-frame clones and leaves some out. The data show around 7,200 clones, more than 70% seen once. This clone was counted a single time. What it binds is unknown. Germline assignment: CDR1 LNHNV and CDR2 YYDKDF (reference sequence). With 1 base clipped from V and 4 bases from J, the junction kept 6 bases outside the gene matches. This CDR3 contains 15 residues. This TCR was sampled from a human donor with non-small cell lung cancer. The V and J genes are TRBV15 and TRBJ1-2; 7 positions match TRBD1. Specimen: lung tumor tissue. CDR3 in amino acids: CATSRGKQGTYGYTF. CDR3 nucleotides: TGTGCCACCAGCAGAGGGAAACAGGGGACCTATGGCTACACCTTC.